This T cell receptor (beta chain) was sequenced during a study of blood T cell repertoires in COVID-19. Study summary: The United States, Italy and Spain provided the acute and convalescent COVID-19 samples.

Trimming cost V 4 bases and J 3 bases; bases outside gene matches: 4. Germline loops: CDR1 SNHLY, CDR2 FYNNEI. The CDR3 loop spans 14 amino acids. Per the authors' pipeline: Nucleated cell number was recorded as an estimate derived from reference gene primer amplification. Clones were sequenced by immunoSEQ multiplex PCR, and TCRdb holds only the in-frame ones, with some missing. Clonal size and the V and J genes are those of that table, whereas D and trimming came from the DNA. Altogether over 250,000 clones are present, around 89% being singletons, with the ten largest covering around 2%. This clonotype was obtained from a woman aged 55-70 years in a cohort exposed to, infected with or recovered from COVID-19 (not recorded which). The chain couples TRBV2 to TRBJ2-7, with 9 bases matching TRBD1. Input material: PBMCs or T cells enriched from blood (not recorded which). The CDR3 here is CASSVDRGDYEQYF. In DNA form, the CDR3 reads TGTGCCAGCAGTGTGGACAGGGGCGACTACGAGCAGTACTTC.